This entry is about one T cell receptor beta chain. This clonotype showed up many times. Which antigen it targets is not known. It has no much larger one-base neighbor in the sample; base qualities were not kept. cDNA was synthesized by template-switch 5'RACE using a primer carrying a 10-nucleotide random unique molecular identifier by which each TCR transcript was tagged. Over 170 million TCR-beta sequences, covering 15-18 subjects, were produced in each sequencing run. Total RNA was extracted with the RNeasy kit. Using the KAPA Real-time Library Amplification kit, TCR-beta VDJ regions were amplified with primers for the TCR constant region and the 5'RACE anchor. Sample indexes and Illumina adaptors were added in a first PCR, and a second PCR then increased library yield. After Ampure bead purification, the TCR product of roughly 650 bp was size-selected on a 2% E-gel SizeSelection system. Before pooling, libraries had their quality checked on a Bioanalyzer, their concentration measured with Qubit, and their quantity determined with the Kapa Library Quantification kit. Paired-end 2 x 150 bp sequencing of the libraries was performed on an Illumina HiSeq 2500. To increase sequence diversity, about 23-32% phiX was spiked into each library pool. The paper's data handling went like this. The UMI-based MiGEC pipeline processed quality-filtered reads and removed over 85% of raw TCR sequences during error correction. IMGT germline references were used for aligning VDJ genes, and each clonotype was defined as a unique CDR3 amino acid sequence together with its V-J genes. Clonal expansion, Shannon diversity and CDR3 relatedness were evaluated with VDJtools (CalcPairwiseDistances, ClusterSamples), while phylogenetic trees were built in CLCbio workbench. Using coefficient-of-variation modelling across technical triplicates, the study counted a clone as expanded if it had at least 8 unique UMIs. Clones were called with MiXCR by TCRdb after fastp trimmed the public reads at Q25, and only in-frame beta chains were retained. A single entry per CDR3 protein holds the most common genes and DNA from its merged rows. Here the V and J calls rest on TCRdb's processing, not on the authors' analysis. Across this sample there are fewer than 45,000 distinct CDR3 sequences, with about 2.3% seen only once. Jointly, the top ten make up roughly 12% of the sample.

This specimen belongs to a study of neurological immune-mediated disorders (dated by TCRdb to between 2019 and 2020). As for the study more broadly: Among the roughly 35 multiple sclerosis patients, approximately 31 had relapsing-remitting MS and 3 had secondary progressive MS. The approximately 100 TCR-beta libraries included longitudinal samples, technical triplicates and paired sorted CD4+ and CD8+ T-cell subsets alongside PBMC samples. Of the roughly 68 subjects in the cohort, about 14 were HAM/TSP patients, about 35 were multiple sclerosis patients, and some 20 were healthy controls. Peripheral blood TCR-beta repertoires from HTLV-I-associated myelopathy (HAM/TSP) patients, multiple sclerosis patients and healthy controls were compared by UMI-based sequencing.

Unsorted PBMC libraries were generated from 2 million PBMCs stored in RNAlater at -80 °C until RNA extraction. The multiple sclerosis patients were enrolled in a US clinical protocol that evaluated disease progression with magnetic resonance imaging. Peripheral blood underwent Ficoll-Hypaque density gradient centrifugation to isolate PBMCs, which were then cryopreserved in liquid nitrogen. There are 14 amino acids in the CDR3, from cysteine to phenylalanine inclusive. The sequence is cut down to CDR3 DNA, 42 bases in frame from base 1. The germline V gene encodes CDR1 SGHVS and CDR2 FQNEAQ. The germline ends are 16 bases apart after V is trimmed by 11 bases and J by 0 bases. What the research found in general, with its limitations: In a phylogenetic analysis, the repertoires of 18 out of 34 MS patients fell into a single cluster of related CDR3 sequences, pointing to a possible signature at the repertoire level. TCR clonal expansion was greatest in HAM/TSP patients and smallest in MS patients, who ranked below even healthy controls. No identical CDR3 amino acid sequences were shared among expanded clones across subjects, suggesting private TCR-beta repertoires in all groups. No association of the MS cluster with clinical or MRI features was observed, and the need for larger cohorts was stated by the authors.

The clonotype originates from a man in his thirties or forties with multiple sclerosis. Specimen: PBMCs. The chain couples TRBV7-8 to TRBJ1-1, with the D gene not clear enough to name. The CDR3 is CASQLGEVNTEAFF. The DNA reads as follows: TGTGCCTCCCAGCTTGGTGAGGTGAACACTGAAGCTTTCTTT.